This TCR beta chain was identified in a study of CD8 T cells in ankylosing spondylitis. This clonotype was counted at least ten times. Its antigen is not identified. Germline CDR1 is SGDLS and CDR2 is YYNGEE. This CDR3 is 18 amino acids long. V lost 0 bases and J lost 6; bases outside the gene matches: 11. General study results and limits: Certain motif variants had earlier been reported in reactive arthritis synovial fluid and blood.

Researchers built TCR beta libraries using quantitative 5'-RACE with molecular barcodes. TCRdb re-derived calls from the 5' RACE reads in MiXCR, one entry per CDR3 protein. The sample records 240,000 or so distinct CDR3 sequences, approximately 9% being singletons. The J gene is TRBJ2-2, the V gene TRBV9; 10 bases align to TRBD2. What was sequenced was blood, either unsorted or a sorted T cell fraction (not recorded which). The TCR originated in a male donor with ankylosing spondylitis or in good health (not recorded which). The CDR3 nucleotides read TGTGCCAGCAGCGTAGTTCCTAGCGGGGGCGTTGGCGCCGGGGAGCTGTTTTTT. Residues: CASSVVPSGGVGAGELFF.